These 2 T cell receptor beta chains were all obtained from the same sample, sequenced in a study of blood T cell repertoires in COVID-19. Profiled with immunoSEQ multiplex PCR; TCRdb holds only in-frame clones, not every one. This sample yields about 52,000 clones, of which about four fifths are seen a single time; about 27% belongs to the top ten. Specimen: peripheral blood. Receptor source: a woman older than 75 with COVID-19, enrolled during active disease.

As for this clone: This specimen includes other DNA sequences encoding the same CDR3. The V call is TRBV7-2, the J call TRBJ2-5, with TRBD2 matching 7 bases. The CDR3 has 15 amino acids. Germline values: CDR1 SGHTA, CDR2 FQGNSA. The V and J ends lost 1 base and 2 bases, in that order; junction bases with no gene match: 4. The CDR3 spells CASSLGRTSQETQYF. Written as DNA, the CDR3 is TGTGCCAGCAGCTTAGGGAGGACTAGTCAAGAGACCCAGTACTTC.

This clone showed up many times. Sequence at one end of the junction differs from germline and may be a read error. The rearrangement uses TRBV7-7 and TRBJ2-2; a possible D gene is TRBD2 (7 bases). CDR1 is SSHAT, CDR2 FNYEAQ, per germline (reference sequence). This CDR3 has 16 residues. This CDR3 is CASSPGGGANTGELFF. CDR3 nucleotides: TGTGCTAGCAGCCCTGGAGGGGGGGCGAACACCGGGGAGCTGTTTTTT.